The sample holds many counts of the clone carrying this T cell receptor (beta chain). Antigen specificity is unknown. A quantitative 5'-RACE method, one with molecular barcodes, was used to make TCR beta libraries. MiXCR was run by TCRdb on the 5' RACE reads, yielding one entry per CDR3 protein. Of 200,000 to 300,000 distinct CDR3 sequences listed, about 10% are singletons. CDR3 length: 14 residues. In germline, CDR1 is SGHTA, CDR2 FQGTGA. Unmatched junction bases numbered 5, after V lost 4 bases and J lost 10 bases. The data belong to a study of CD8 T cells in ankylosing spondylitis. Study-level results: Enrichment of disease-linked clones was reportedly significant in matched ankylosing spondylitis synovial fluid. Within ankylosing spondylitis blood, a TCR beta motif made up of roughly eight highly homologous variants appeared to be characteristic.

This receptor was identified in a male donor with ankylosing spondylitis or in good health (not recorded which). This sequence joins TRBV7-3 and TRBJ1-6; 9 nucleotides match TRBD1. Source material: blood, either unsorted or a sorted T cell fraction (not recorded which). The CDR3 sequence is CASSSGQGWSPLHF. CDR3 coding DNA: TGTGCCAGCAGCTCCGGACAGGGGTGGTCACCCCTCCACTTT.